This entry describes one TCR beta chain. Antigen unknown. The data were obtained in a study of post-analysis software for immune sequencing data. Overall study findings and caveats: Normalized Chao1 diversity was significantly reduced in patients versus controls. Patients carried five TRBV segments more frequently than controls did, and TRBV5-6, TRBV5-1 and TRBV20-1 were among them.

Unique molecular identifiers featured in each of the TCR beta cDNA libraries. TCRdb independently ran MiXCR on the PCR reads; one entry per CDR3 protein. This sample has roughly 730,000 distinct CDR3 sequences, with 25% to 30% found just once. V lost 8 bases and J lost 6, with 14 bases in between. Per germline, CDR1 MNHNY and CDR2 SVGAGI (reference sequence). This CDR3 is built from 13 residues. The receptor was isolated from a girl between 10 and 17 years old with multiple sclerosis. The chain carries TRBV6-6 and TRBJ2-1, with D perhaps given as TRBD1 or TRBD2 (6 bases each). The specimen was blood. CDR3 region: CASRQEGGNEQFF. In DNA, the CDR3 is TGTGCCAGCCGCCAGGAGGGGGGCAATGAGCAGTTCTTC.